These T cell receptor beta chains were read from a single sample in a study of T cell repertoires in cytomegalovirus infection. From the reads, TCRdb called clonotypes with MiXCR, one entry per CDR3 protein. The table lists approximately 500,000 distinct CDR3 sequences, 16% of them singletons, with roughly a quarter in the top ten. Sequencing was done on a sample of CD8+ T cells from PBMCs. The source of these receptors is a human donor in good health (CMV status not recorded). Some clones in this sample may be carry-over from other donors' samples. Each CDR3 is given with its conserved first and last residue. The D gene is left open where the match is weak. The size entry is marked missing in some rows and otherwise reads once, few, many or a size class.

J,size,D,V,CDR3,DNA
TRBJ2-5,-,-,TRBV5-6,CASSNGYKETQYF,TGTGCCAGCAGCAACGGATACAAAGAGACCCAGTACTTC
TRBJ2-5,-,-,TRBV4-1,CASSQGSEGPETQYF,TGCGCCAGCAGCCAAGGTTCGGAGGGACCGGAGACCCAGTACTTC
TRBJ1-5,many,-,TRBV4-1,CASSLRDTSNQPQHF,TGCGCCAGCAGCCTCCGGGACACTAGCAATCAGCCCCAGCATTTT
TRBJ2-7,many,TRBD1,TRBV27,CASTRRGNSYEQYF,TGTGCCAGCACCCGCAGGGGGAACTCCTACGAGCAGTACTTC
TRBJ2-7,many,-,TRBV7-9,CASSSNGGQGYEQYF,TGTGCCAGCAGCTCAAACGGAGGACAAGGCTACGAGCAGTACTTC
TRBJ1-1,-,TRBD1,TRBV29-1,CSVDGGTGTEAFF,TGCAGCGTTGATGGCGGGACAGGGACTGAAGCTTTCTTT
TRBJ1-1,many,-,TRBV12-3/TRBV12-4,CASTSISVNTEAFF,TGTGCCAGCACTTCTATCTCGGTGAACACTGAAGCTTTCTTT
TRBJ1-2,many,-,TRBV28,CASRPSGTIDYGYTF,TGTGCCAGCAGGCCATCCGGGACAATCGATTATGGCTACACCTTC
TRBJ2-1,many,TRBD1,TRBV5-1,CASSLGRPGQGLVVQFF,TGCGCCAGCAGCTTGGGACGCCCGGGACAGGGTTTGGTAGTGCAGTTCTTC
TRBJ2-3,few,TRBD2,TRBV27,CASSSLTSGGADTQYF,TGTGCCAGCAGTTCGTTGACTAGCGGGGGCGCAGATACGCAGTATTTT
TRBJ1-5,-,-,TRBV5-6,CASSLAGDFSNQPQHF,TGTGCCAGCAGCTTGGCGGGGGATTTTAGCAATCAGCCCCAGCATTTT
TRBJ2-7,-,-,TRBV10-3,CAISEATVSSEQYF,TGTGCCATCAGTGAGGCGACTGTGTCAAGCGAGCAGTACTTC
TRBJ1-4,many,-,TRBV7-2,CASSSERLNEKLFF,TGTGCCAGCAGCTCTGAACGTCTTAATGAAAAACTGTTTTTT
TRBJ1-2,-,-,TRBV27,CASSFGPLLANYGYTF,TGTGCCAGCAGTTTCGGACCACTGTTAGCTAACTATGGCTACACCTTC
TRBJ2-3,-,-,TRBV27,CASRARGALSTDTQYF,TGTGCCAGCAGGGCCCGGGGGGCGTTGAGCACAGATACGCAGTATTTT
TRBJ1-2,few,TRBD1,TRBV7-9,CASSLGSGTGSYGYTF,TGTGCCAGCAGCTTAGGATCCGGGACAGGGAGCTATGGCTACACCTTC
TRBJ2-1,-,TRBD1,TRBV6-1,CASSYPGQGGRNEQFF,TGTGCCAGCAGTTACCCGGGACAGGGGGGGAGAAATGAGCAGTTCTTC
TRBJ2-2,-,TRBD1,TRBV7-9,CASSLAGEKTGEMFF,TGTGCCAGCAGCTTAGCCGGGGAGAAAACAGGGGAGATGTTTTTT
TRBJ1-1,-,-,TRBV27,CASSLNPIGANTEAFF,TGTGCCAGCTCCTTAAATCCAATAGGGGCCAACACTGAAGCTTTCTTT
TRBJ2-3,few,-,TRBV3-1,CASSQGEGSADTQYF,TGTGCCAGCAGCCAAGGGGAAGGTAGCGCAGATACGCAGTATTTT
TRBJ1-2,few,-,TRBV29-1,CSVPESGASGGYTF,TGCAGCGTCCCAGAATCTGGGGCATCCGGTGGCTACACCTTC
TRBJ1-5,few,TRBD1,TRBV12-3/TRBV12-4,CASSHGTVNQPQHF,TGTGCCAGCAGCCACGGGACAGTGAATCAGCCCCAGCATTTT
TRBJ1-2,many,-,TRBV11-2,CASSLRRDYGYTF,TGTGCCAGCAGCTTACGACGGGACTATGGCTACACCTTC
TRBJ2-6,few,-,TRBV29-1,CSVFFAVSFSGANVLTF,TGCAGCGTTTTTTTCGCCGTTTCGTTCTCTGGGGCCAACGTCCTGACTTTC
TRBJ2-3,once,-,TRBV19,CASSWGTSTDTQYF,TGTGCCAGTAGTTGGGGGACTAGCACAGATACGCAGTATTTT
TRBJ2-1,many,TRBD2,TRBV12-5,CASGLGGLAYNEQFF,TGTGCTAGTGGTTTGGGAGGACTAGCTTACAATGAGCAGTTCTTC
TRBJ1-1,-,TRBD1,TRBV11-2,CASSLGWDSEDYTEAFF,TGTGCCAGCAGCCTAGGGTGGGACAGTGAGGATTACACTGAAGCTTTCTTT
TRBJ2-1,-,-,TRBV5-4,CASGDGTSSYNEQFF,TGTGCCAGCGGAGACGGGACGAGCTCCTACAATGAGCAGTTCTTC
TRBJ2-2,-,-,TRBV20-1,CSARPPQSNTGELFF,TGCAGTGCCAGACCCCCGCAGTCGAACACCGGGGAGCTGTTTTTT
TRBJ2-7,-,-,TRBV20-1,CSARNANQPGGQGTSYEQYF,TGCAGTGCTAGGAACGCCAATCAACCAGGGGGGCAGGGGACCTCCTACGAGCAGTACTTC
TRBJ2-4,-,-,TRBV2,CASIYTTPLAKNIQYF,TGTGCCAGCATATATACCACACCTTTAGCCAAAAACATTCAGTACTTC
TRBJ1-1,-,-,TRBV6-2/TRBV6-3,CASSSSQGGNTEAFF,TGTGCCAGCAGTTCATCCCAGGGCGGGAACACTGAAGCTTTCTTT
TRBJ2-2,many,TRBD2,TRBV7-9,CASSLESGSNTGELFF,TGTGCCAGCAGCTTAGAAAGCGGGAGTAACACCGGGGAGCTGTTTTTT
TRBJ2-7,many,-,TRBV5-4,CASSLKAGDSNEQYF,TGTGCCAGCAGCTTGAAGGCAGGGGATTCAAACGAGCAGTACTTC
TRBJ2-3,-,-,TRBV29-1,CSPLTGTDTQYF,TGCAGCCCCCTAACGGGCACAGATACGCAGTATTTT
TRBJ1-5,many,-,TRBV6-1,CASSEGFRPLNQPQHF,TGTGCCAGCAGTGAAGGGTTCCGGCCACTCAATCAGCCCCAGCATTTT
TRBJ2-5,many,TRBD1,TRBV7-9,CASRVTGGQETQYF,TGTGCCAGCAGGGTCACAGGGGGTCAAGAGACCCAGTACTTC
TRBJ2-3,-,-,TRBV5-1,CASSLWPGPSTDTQYF,TGCGCCAGCAGCTTGTGGCCGGGACCGTCCACAGATACGCAGTATTTT
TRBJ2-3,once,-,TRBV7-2,CASSSGIDTQYF,TGTGCCAGCAGCTCGGGGATAGATACGCAGTATTTT
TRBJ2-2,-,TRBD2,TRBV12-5,CASGLVIVLAGERTGELFF,TGTGCTAGTGGTTTGGTAATAGTGCTAGCGGGGGAACGCACCGGGGAGCTGTTTTTT
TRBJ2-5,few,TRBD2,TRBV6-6,CASRGGLAEETQYF,TGTGCCAGCCGAGGGGGACTAGCGGAAGAGACCCAGTACTTC
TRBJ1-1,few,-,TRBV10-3,CAISAQENTEAFF,TGTGCCATCAGTGCACAGGAGAACACTGAAGCTTTCTTT